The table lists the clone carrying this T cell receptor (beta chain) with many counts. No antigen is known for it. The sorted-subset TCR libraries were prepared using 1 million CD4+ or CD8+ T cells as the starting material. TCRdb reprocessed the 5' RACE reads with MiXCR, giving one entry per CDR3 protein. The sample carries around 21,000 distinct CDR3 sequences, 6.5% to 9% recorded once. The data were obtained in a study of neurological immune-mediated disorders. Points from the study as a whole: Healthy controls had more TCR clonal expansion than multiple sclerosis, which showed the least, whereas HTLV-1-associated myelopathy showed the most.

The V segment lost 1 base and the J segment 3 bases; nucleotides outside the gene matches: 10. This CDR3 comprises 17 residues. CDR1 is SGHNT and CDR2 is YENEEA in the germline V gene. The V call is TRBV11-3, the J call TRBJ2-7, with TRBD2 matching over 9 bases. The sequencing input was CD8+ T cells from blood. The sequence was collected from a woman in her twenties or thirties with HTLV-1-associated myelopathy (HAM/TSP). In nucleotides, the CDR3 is TGTGCCAGCAGCTTAGGTAGCGGGGGTGTATCTCGCTACGAGCAGTACTTC. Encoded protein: CASSLGSGGVSRYEQYF.